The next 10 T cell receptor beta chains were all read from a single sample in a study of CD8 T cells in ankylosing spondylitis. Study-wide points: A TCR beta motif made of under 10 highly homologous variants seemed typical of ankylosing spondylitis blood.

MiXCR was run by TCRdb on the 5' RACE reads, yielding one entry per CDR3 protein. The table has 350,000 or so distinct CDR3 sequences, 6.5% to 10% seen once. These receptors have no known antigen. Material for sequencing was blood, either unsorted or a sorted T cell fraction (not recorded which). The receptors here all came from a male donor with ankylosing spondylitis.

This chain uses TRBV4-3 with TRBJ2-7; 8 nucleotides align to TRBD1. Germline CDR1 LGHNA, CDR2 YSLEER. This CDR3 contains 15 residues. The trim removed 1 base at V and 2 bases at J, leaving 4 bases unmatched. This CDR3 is CASSQGQGPTYEQYF. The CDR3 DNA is TGCGCCAGCAGCCAAGGACAGGGGCCGACCTACGAGCAGTACTTC.

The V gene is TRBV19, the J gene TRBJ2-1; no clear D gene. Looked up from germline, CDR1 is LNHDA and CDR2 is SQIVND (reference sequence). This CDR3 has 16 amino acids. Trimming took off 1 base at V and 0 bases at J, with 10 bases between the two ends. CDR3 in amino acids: CASSIAPISSYNEQFF. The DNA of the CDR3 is TGTGCCAGTAGTATAGCCCCCATCAGCTCCTACAATGAGCAGTTCTTC.

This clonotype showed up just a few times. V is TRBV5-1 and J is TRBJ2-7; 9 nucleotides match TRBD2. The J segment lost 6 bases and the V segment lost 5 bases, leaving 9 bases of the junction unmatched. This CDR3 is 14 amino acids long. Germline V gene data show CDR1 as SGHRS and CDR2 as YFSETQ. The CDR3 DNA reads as TGCGCCAGCAGTCCAATAGCGGGAGATGGCGAGCAGTACTTC. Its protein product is CASSPIAGDGEQYF. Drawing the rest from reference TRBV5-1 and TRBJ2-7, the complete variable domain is KAGVTQTPRYLIKTRGQQVTLSCSPISGHRSVSWYQQTPGQGLQFLFEYFSETQRNKGNFPGRFSGRQFSNSRSEMNVSTLELGDSALYLCASSPIAGDGEQYFGPGTRLTVT.

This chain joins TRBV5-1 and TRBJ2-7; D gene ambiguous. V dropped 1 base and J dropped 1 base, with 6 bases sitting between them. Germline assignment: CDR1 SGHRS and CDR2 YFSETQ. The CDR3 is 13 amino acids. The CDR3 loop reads CASSLLDSYEQYF. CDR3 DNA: TGCGCCAGCAGCTTGCTAGATTCCTACGAGCAGTACTTC.

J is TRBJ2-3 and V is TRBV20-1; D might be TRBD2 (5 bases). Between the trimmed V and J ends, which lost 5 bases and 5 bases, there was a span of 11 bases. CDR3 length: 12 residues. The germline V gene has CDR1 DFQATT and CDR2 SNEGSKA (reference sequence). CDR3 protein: CSAQAEGDTQYF. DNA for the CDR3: TGCAGTGCTCAGGCTGAGGGAGATACGCAGTATTTT.

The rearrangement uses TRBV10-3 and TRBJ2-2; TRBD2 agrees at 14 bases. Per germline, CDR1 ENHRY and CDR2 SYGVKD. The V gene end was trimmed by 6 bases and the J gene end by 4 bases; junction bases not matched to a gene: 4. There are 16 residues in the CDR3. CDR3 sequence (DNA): TGTGCCATCAGGGGGACTAGCGGGAGAGGCACCGGGGAGCTGTTTTTT. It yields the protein CAIRGTSGRGTGELFF.

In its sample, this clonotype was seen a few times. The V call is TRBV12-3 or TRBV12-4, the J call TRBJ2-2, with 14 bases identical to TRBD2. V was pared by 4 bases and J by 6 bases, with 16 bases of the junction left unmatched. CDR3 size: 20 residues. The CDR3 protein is CASSWIGTSGSPRHAGELFF. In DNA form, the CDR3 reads TGTGCCAGCAGTTGGATCGGGACTAGCGGGAGTCCCCGGCACGCCGGGGAGCTGTTTTTT.

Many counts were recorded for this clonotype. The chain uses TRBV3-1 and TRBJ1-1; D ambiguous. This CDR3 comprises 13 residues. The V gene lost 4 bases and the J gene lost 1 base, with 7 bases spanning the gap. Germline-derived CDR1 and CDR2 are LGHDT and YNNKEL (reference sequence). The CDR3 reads CASSPSGNTEAFF. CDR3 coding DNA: TGTGCCAGCAGCCCCTCCGGGAACACTGAAGCTTTCTTT.

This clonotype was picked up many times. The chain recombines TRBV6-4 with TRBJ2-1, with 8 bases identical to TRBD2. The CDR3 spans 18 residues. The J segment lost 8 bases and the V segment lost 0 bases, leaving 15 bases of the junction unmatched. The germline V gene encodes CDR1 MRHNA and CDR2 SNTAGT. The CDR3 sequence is CASSDSFTSGREVDEQFF. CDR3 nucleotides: TGTGCCAGCAGTGACTCTTTCACTAGCGGAAGGGAGGTGGATGAGCAGTTCTTC.

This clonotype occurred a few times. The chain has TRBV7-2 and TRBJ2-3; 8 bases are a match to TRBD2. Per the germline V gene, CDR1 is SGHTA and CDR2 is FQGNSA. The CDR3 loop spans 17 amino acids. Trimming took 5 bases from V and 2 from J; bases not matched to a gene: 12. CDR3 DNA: TGTGCCAGCAGCCGCGGCGGGGCTAGCGGGTTCACAGATACGCAGTATTTT. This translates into CASSRGGASGFTDTQYF.